This T cell receptor beta chain comes out of a study of response to subunit inactivated influenza vaccine. TCRdb reanalysed the RT-PCR reads using MiXCR and keeps one entry per CDR3 protein. The repertoire consists of 250,000 to 350,000 distinct CDR3 sequences, with over 20% occurring once and the leading ten covering around 10%. The CDR3 has 16 residues. V trimming: 4 bases; J trimming: 3 bases; junction bases outside the gene matches: 3. CDR1 ENHRY and CDR2 SYGVKD come from the germline V gene. Notes on this clonotype: What it binds is unknown.

Study outcomes and limitations: Each seasonal influenza vaccination recruits few new T cells, the authors suggested.

The sequencing here drew on PBMCs from blood, taken less than 22 months after vaccination. The TCR comes from a man between 45 and 75 years old who received an inactivated influenza vaccine. The chain couples TRBV10-3 to TRBJ2-7; the match to TRBD2 covers 16 bases. The CDR3 here is CAISAGLAGGYYEQYF. CDR3 DNA sequence: TGTGCCATCAGTGCGGGACTAGCGGGAGGGTACTACGAGCAGTACTTC.